Sequencing of this TCR beta chain was carried out in a study of T cell responses to AZD1222 COVID-19 vaccine. Study-level results: Receipt of two AZD1222 doses was followed by a rise in Spike-specific TCR breadth and depth. Clonal diversity was possibly underestimated; the donors were predominantly white British and more often female. Repertoires were sampled only after the peak T cell response.

This clone came up a few times. Its cognate antigen is unknown. The CDR3 length is 14 residues. Between the trimmed V and J ends, which lost 6 bases and 0 bases, there was a span of 12 bases. From germline, CDR1 is MNHEY and CDR2 SMNVEV (reference sequence). TCRdb's copy holds only in-frame clones and misses some; the assay was immunoSEQ multiplex PCR. Among about 210,000 clones listed, around 94% were seen once. The receptor was isolated from an adult who received the MenACWY meningococcal vaccine as a control. The sample here was peripheral blood, taken 28 days after the second dose of the MenACWY control vaccine. The chain has TRBV27 and TRBJ2-7; possible D gene TRBD1, 6 bases. The DNA for the CDR3 is TGTGCCAGCAGACAGGGTTATGTCTCCTACGAGCAGTACTTC. Amino acids: CASRQGYVSYEQYF.